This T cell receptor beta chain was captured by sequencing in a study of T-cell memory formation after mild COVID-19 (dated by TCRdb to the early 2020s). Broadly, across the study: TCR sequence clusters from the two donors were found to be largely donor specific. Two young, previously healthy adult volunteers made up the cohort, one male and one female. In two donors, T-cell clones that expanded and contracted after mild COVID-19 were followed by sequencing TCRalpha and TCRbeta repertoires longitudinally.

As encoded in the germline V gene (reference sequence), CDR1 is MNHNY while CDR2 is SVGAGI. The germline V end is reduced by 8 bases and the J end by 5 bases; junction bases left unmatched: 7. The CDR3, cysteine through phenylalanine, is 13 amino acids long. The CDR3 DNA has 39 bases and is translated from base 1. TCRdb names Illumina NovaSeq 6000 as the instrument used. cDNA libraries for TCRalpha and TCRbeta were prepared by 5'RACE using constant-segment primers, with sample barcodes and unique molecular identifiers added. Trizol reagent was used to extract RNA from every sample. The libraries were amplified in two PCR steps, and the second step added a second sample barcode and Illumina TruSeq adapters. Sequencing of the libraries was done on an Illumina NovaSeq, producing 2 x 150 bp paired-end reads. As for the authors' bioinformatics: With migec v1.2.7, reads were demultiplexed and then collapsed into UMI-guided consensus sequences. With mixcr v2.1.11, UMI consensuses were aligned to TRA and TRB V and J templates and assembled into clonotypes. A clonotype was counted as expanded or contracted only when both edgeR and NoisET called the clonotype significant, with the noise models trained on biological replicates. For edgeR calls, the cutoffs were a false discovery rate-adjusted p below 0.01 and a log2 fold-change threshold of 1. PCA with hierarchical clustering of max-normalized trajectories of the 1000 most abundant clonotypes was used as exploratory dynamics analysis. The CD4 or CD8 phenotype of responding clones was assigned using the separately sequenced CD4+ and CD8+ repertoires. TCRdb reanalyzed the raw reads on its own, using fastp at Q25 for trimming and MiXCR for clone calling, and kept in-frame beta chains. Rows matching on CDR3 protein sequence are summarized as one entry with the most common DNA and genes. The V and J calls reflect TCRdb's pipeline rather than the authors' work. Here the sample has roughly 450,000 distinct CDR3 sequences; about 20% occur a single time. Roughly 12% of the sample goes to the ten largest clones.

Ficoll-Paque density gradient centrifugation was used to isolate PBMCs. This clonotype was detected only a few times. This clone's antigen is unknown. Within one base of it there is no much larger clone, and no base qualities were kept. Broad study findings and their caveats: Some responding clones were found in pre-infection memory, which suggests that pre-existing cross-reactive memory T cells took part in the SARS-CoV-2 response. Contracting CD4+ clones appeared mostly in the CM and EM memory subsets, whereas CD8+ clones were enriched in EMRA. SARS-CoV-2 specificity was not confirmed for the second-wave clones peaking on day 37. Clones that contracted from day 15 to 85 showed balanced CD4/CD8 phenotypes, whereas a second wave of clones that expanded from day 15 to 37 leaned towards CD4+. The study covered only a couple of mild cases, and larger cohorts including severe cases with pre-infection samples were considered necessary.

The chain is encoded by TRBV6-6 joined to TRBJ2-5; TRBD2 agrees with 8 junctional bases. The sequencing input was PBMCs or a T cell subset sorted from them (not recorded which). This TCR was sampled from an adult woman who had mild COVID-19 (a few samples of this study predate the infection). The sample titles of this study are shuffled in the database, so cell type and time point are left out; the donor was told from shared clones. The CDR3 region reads CASLSGGRETQYF. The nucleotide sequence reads TGTGCCAGCTTGAGCGGGGGTCGGGAGACCCAGTACTTC.